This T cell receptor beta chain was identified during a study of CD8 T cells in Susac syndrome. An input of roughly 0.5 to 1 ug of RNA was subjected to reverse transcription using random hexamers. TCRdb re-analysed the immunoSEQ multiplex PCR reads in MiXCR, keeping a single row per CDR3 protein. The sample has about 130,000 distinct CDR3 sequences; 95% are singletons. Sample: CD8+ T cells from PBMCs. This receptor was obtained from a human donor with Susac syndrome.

The CDR3 region is CASSGPDYTGELFF. The CDR3 DNA sequence: TGTGCCAGCAGCGGTCCGGACTACACCGGGGAGCTGTTTTTT. This chain joins TRBV9 and TRBJ2-2; D is possibly TRBD2 (5 bases). The CDR3 length is 14 residues. Germline assignment: CDR1 SGDLS and CDR2 YYNGEE. The V end lost 3 bases, the J end lost 3 bases, and 9 bases lay between the germline ends. Drawing the rest from reference TRBV9 and TRBJ2-2, the complete variable domain is DSGVTQTPKHLITATGQRVTLRCSPRSGDLSVYWYQQSLDQGLQFLIQYYNGEERAKGNILERFSAQQFPDLHSELNLSSLELGDSALYFCASSGPDYTGELFFGEGSRLTVL.